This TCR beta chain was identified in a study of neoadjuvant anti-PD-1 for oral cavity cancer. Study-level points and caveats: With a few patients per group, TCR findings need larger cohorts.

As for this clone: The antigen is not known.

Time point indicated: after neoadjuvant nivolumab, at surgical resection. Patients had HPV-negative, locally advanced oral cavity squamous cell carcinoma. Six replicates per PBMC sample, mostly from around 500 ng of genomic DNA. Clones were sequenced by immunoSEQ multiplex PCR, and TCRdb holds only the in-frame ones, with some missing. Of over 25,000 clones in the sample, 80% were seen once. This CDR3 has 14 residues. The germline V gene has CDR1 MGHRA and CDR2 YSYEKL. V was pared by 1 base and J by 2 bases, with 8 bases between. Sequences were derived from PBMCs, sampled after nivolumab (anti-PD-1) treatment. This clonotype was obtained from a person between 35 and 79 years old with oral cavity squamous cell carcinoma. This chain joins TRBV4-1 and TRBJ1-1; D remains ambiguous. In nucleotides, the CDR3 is TGCGCCAGCAGCCAAGGGGCAGTCAACACTGAAGCTTTCTTT. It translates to CASSQGAVNTEAFF.